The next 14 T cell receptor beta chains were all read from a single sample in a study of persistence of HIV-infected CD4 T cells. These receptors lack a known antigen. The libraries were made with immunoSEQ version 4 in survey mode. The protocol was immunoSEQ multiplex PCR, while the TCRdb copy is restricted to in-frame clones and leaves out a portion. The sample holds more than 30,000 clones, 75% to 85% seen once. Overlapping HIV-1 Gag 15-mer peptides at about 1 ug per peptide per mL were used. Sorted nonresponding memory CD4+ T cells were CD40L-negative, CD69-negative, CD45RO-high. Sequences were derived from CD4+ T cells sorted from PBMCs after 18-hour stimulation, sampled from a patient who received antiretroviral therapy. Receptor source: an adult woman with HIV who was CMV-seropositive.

The DNA of the CDR3 is TGTGCCAGCAGCTGGAGACAGACGAACACCGGGGAGCTGTTTTTT. It yields the protein CASSWRQTNTGELFF. This chain connects TRBV11-2 to TRBJ2-2, with D possibly being TRBD1 (5 bases). The CDR3 runs to 15 residues. Trimming removed 4 bases from V and 0 bases from J, with 9 bases in between. CDR1 SGHAT and CDR2 FQNNGV come from the germline V gene.

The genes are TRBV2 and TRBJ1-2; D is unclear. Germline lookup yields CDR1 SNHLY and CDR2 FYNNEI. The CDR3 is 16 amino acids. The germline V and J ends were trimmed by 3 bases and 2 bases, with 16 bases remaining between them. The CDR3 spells CASSESGRLANYGYTF. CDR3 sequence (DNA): TGTGCCAGCAGTGAGTCAGGCAGGCTTGCAAACTATGGCTACACCTTC.

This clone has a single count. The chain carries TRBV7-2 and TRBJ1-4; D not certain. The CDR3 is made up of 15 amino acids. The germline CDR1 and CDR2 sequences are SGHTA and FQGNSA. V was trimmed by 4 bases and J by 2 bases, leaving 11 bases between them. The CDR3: CASSSRVGTNEKLFF. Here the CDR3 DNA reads TGTGCCAGCAGCTCAAGGGTGGGGACTAATGAAAAACTGTTTTTT.

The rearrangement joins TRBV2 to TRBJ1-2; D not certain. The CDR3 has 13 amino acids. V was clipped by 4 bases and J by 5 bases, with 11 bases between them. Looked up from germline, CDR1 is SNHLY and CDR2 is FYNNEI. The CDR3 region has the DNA TGTGCCAGCAGTGGACTGAGCACGTATGGCTACACCTTC. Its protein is CASSGLSTYGYTF.

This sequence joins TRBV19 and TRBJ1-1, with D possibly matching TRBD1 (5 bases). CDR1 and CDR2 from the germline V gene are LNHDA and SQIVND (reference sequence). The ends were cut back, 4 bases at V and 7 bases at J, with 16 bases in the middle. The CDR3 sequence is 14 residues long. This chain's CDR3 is CASSKTEGFGEAFF. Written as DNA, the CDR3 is TGTGCCAGTAGTAAGACAGAGGGCTTTGGTGAAGCTTTCTTT.

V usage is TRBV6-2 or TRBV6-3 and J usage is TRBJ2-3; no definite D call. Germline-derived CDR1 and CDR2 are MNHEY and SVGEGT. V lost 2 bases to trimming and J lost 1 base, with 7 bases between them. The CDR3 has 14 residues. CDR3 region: CASSYGPRTDTQYF. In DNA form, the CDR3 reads TGTGCCAGCAGTTACGGCCCTCGCACAGATACGCAGTATTTT.

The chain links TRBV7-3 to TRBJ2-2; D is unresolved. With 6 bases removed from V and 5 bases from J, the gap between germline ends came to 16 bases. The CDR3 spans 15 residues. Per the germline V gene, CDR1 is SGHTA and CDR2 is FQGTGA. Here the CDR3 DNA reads TGTGCCAGCAGTGCCCAGGCAGGAAAAACCGGGGAGCTGTTTTTT. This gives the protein CASSAQAGKTGELFF.

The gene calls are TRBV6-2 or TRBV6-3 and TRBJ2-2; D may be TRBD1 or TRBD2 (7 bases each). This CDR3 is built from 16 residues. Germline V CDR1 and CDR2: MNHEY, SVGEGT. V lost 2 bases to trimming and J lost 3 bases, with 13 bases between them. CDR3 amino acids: CASSYPRGGDTGELFF. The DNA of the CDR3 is TGTGCCAGCAGTTACCCCAGGGGGGGAGACACCGGGGAGCTGTTTTTT.

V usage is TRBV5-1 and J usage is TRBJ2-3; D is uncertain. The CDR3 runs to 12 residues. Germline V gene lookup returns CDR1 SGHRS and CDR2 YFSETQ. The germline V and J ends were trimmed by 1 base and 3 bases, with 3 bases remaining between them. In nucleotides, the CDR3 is TGCGCCAGCAGCTTGATGACAGATACGCAGTATTTT. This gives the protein CASSLMTDTQYF.

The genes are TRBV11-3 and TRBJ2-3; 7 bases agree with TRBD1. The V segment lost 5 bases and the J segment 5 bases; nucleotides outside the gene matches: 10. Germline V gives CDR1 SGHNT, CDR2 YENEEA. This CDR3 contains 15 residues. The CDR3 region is CASSLTGQWGDTQYF. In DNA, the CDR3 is TGTGCCAGCAGCCTTACGGGACAGTGGGGAGATACGCAGTATTTT.

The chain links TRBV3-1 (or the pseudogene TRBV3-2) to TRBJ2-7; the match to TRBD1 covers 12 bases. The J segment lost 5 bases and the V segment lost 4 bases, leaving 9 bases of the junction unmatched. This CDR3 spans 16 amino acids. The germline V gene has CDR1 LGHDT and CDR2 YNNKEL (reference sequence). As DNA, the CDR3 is TGTGCCAGCAGCCCGGGACAGGGGGCGGGTAGGAACGAGCAGTACTTC. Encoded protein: CASSPGQGAGRNEQYF.

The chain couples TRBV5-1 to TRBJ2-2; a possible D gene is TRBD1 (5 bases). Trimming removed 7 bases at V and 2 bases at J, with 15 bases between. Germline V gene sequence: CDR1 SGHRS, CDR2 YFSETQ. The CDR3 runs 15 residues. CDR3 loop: CASEGGALNTGELFF. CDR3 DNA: TGCGCCAGCGAAGGTGGGGCCTTAAACACCGGGGAGCTGTTTTTT.

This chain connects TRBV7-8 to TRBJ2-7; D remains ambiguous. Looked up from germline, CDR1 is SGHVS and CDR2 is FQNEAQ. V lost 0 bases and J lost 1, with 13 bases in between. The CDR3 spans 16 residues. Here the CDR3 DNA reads TGTGCCAGCAGCTTAGCGCTCCGGGCGAGTTCCTACGAGCAGTACTTC. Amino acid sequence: CASSLALRASSYEQYF.

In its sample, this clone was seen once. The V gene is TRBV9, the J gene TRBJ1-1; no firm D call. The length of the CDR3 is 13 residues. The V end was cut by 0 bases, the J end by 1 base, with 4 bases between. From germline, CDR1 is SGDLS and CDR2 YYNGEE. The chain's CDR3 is CASSVDGNTEAFF. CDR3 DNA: TGTGCCAGCAGCGTAGACGGGAACACTGAAGCTTTCTTT.